The entry below describes one T cell receptor (beta chain). Its antigen remains undetermined. Base qualities are missing; no much larger clone stands one base away. One collaborating source in Seattle enrolled patients during active infection and followed them longitudinally through the course of disease. Whole blood was collected in K2EDTA tubes by collaborating institutions according to the institutions' own protocols. Collaborator samples were shipped for TCRbeta analysis as frozen whole blood, isolated PBMCs, or DNA extracted from either sample type. The data derive from a study of blood T cell repertoires in COVID-19 (dated by TCRdb to 2020 to 2021). With regard to the full study: Samples covering the acute and convalescent phases of COVID-19 were provided by collaborators in the United States, Italy and Spain. Samples came from the ongoing ImmuneRACE study (first 160 participants) plus 1,254 subjects from 6 global collaborators. The repertoires were made available in a free public database intended to serve as a resource for research on the immune response to SARS-CoV-2. The material from the prospective study consisted of cDNA or gDNA derived from T cells, B-cell-depleted T cells, or PBMCs. The dataset comprised deeply sampled blood TCRbeta repertoires from subjects exposed to, actively infected with, or recovered from COVID-19. Where HLA class I and class II types were available, the types were taken from metadata supplied by the sample provider, not from assay-based typing. Nearly every sample came with metadata listing a de-identified subject ID, COVID-19 status, age in years and sex. Broad study findings and their caveats: Clinical and demographic metadata were provided uncurated, with the amount varying by source and participant.

TCRbeta CDR3 regions were amplified from genomic DNA by means of the immunoSEQ Assay, a bias-controlled multiplex PCR. The source study handled its data this way. Nucleated cell counts per sample were estimated from amplification of reference gene primers within the assay. To quantify the absolute abundance of each unique TCRbeta CDR3 rearrangement, sequence reads were collapsed and filtered. For each sample, productive Simpson clonality was calculated as the square root of Simpson's diversity index across productive rearrangements. TCRdb retrieved this table from immuneACCESS and kept in-frame rearrangements only. Not all clones are present; in checked studies, unresolved V genes account for under half, and no reason is known for the remainder. V, J and clone size derive from that table, while D and trimming were established from the DNA sequence. The sample records roughly 250,000 clones, around 90% of which are singletons. 0.83% of the sample belongs to the ten largest clones.

The sequencing input was peripheral blood. This TCR was sampled from a man aged 25 to 45 with COVID-19, enrolled during active disease.

CDR3 protein: CAWKRGGIQETQYF. The nucleotide sequence is TGTGCCTGGAAGCGCGGGGGCATCCAAGAGACCCAGTACTTC. The receptor chain draws on TRBV30 and TRBJ2-5, with TRBD2 tentatively as D gene (7 bases match). Spanning cysteine to phenylalanine, the CDR3 consists of 14 amino acids. Kept here is only the CDR3 DNA, which spans 42 bases and is read in frame from base 1. As encoded in the germline V gene (reference sequence), CDR1 is GTSNPN while CDR2 is SVGIG. Trimming takes 4 bases from V and 1 base from J, and the germline ends sit 13 bases apart.